A selection of T cell receptor beta chains follows, all from one sample in a study of blood T cell repertoires in COVID-19. Only in-frame clones appear in the TCRdb table, and some are missing; sequencing was by immunoSEQ multiplex PCR. The table has about 430,000 clones, 80% to 90% seen once. The sequencing input was PBMCs or T cells enriched from blood (not recorded which). Receptors originate from a man younger than 45 who had recovered from COVID-19. The CDR3 runs from the conserved cysteine through the conserved F or W. A D gene is named only where the DNA matches it firmly. Some rows mark clone size as missing; the rest say once, few, many or name a class of expanded clone.

d_call,j_call,v_call,clone_size,cdr3_aa,cdr3_nt
.,TRBJ2-5,TRBV2,.,CASSEERQGLETQYF,TGTGCCAGCAGTGAAGAGCGTCAGGGTTTAGAGACCCAGTACTTC
.,TRBJ2-1,TRBV10-3,.,CAITQLEGDEQFF,TGTGCCATCACACAACTAGAGGGGGATGAGCAGTTCTTC
.,TRBJ1-5,TRBV2,.,CASSEAEGLKPQHF,TGTGCCAGCAGTGAAGCCGAGGGCCTGAAGCCCCAGCATTTT
.,TRBJ1-5,TRBV23-1,.,CASSPEASLDNQPQHF,TGCGCCAGCAGTCCTGAGGCCAGTTTGGACAATCAGCCCCAGCATTTT
.,TRBJ1-6,TRBV11-2,.,CASSLGSRSSYNSPLHF,TGTGCCAGCAGCCTAGGGAGTAGGAGCTCCTATAATTCACCCCTCCACTTT
TRBD1,TRBJ1-4,TRBV10-3,.,CAIKGQPNEKLFF,TGTGCCATCAAGGGACAGCCAAATGAAAAACTGTTTTTT
.,TRBJ1-2,TRBV6-5,.,CASSPQGLGGYTF,TGTGCCAGCAGTCCCCAGGGACTTGGTGGCTACACCTTC
TRBD1,TRBJ2-2,TRBV18,.,CASSLPTGGTGELFF,TGTGCCAGCTCGCTCCCGACAGGGGGCACCGGGGAGCTGTTTTTT
.,TRBJ2-5,TRBV5-1,.,CASSQVWGRQETQYF,TGCGCCAGCAGCCAAGTGTGGGGCCGCCAGGAGACCCAGTACTTC
TRBD2,TRBJ2-7,TRBV2,.,CASSALRGSSYEQYF,TGTGCCAGCAGTGCCTTGCGGGGGAGCTCCTACGAGCAGTACTTC
TRBD1,TRBJ1-3,TRBV29-1,.,CSVNTGTGVSGNTIYF,TGCAGCGTGAATACCGGGACAGGGGTTTCTGGAAACACCATATATTTT
.,TRBJ2-1,TRBV27,once,CASRVGGNSYNEQFF,TGTGCCAGCAGGGTGGGCGGGAACTCCTACAATGAGCAGTTCTTC
.,TRBJ2-2,TRBV30,.,CAWTTANTGELFF,TGTGCCTGGACGACAGCGAACACCGGGGAGCTGTTTTTT
.,TRBJ2-5,TRBV5-4,.,CASRTGETQYF,TGTGCCAGCAGGACTGGGGAGACCCAGTACTTC
TRBD2,TRBJ2-1,TRBV7-6,.,CASRLSGGNEQFF,TGTGCCAGCAGACTTAGCGGGGGAAATGAGCAGTTCTTC
.,TRBJ2-7,TRBV4-1,.,CASSQESEISGEQYF,TGCGCCAGCAGCCAAGAGTCGGAGATATCTGGGGAGCAGTACTTC
TRBD1,TRBJ1-2,TRBV7-9,few,CASSPRGGAEVWGYTF,TGTGCCAGCAGCCCGAGAGGGGGCGCGGAGGTGTGGGGCTACACCTTC
TRBD1,TRBJ1-2,TRBV6-5,.,CASSYSADRGYGYTF,TGTGCCAGCAGTTACTCTGCGGACAGGGGCTATGGCTACACCTTC
TRBD1,TRBJ2-7,TRBV28,.,CASSLNPGQDYEQYF,TGTGCCAGCAGTTTAAATCCGGGACAGGACTACGAGCAGTACTTC
.,TRBJ1-3,TRBV13,.,CASSTIWGADGNTIYF,TGTGCCAGCAGCACGATCTGGGGCGCAGATGGAAACACCATATATTTT
TRBD2,TRBJ2-1,TRBV2,.,CASRETSGSFNEQFF,TGTGCCAGCAGGGAGACTAGCGGATCCTTCAATGAGCAGTTCTTC
TRBD1,TRBJ1-2,TRBV6-1,.,CASSEGTGASLVGYTF,TGTGCCAGCAGTGAAGGGACAGGGGCGTCTCTCGTCGGCTACACCTTC